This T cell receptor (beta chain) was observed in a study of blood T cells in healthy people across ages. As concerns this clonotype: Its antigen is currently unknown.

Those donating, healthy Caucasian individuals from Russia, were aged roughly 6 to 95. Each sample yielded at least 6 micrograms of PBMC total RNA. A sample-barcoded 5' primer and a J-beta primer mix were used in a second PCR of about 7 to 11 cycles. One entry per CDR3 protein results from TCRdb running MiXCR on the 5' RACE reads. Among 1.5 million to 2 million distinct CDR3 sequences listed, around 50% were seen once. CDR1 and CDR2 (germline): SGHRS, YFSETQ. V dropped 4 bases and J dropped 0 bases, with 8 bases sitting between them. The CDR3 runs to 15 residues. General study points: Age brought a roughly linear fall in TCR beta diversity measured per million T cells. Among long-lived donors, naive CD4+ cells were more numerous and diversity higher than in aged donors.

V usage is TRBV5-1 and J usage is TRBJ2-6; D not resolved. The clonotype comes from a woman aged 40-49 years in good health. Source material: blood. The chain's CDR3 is CASSKKVSGANVLTF. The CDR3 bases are TGCGCCAGCAGCAAGAAAGTCTCTGGGGCCAACGTCCTGACTTTC.